This T cell receptor (beta chain) comes out of a study of CD8+ T cells in alopecia areata. The study, taken as a whole, reports: Sequencing of scalp samples also captures resident alphabeta T cells of normal skin. Higher clonality than in normal scalp was seen in lesional scalp, especially alopecia totalis/universalis. Possibly as an HLA-related effect, TCR sharing across patients appeared less clear than in mice.

Sorting of CD4+ and CD8+ T cells was performed on PBMCs. Investigators isolated RNA and reverse transcribed it into cDNA to act as the sequencing template. TCRdb's table, derived via immunoSEQ multiplex PCR, lists solely in-frame clones and lacks some. The sample holds about 150,000 clones, 55% seen once. Details on this clone: The antigen is undetermined.

This clonotype originated in a human donor in good health. Input material: CD4+ T cells sorted from blood.

CDR3 nucleotide sequence: TGCGCCAGCAGCTTCAGGATCGTGGGGAGGGAGACCCAGTACTTC. This translates into CASSFRIVGRETQYF. The rearrangement uses TRBV5-1 and TRBJ2-5, with D maybe TRBD2 (6 bases). The V gene's germline CDR1 is SGHRS and CDR2 YFSETQ. V was shortened by 2 bases and J by 5 bases, with 16 bases between the two germline ends. The CDR3 covers 15 residues.